This TCR beta chain appears in the sequencing data of a study of Ad26.COV2.S vaccination and SARS-CoV-2 variants. Treatment noted: around 19 received Ad26.COV2.S at low or high dose, single or two shots; 5 received placebo; per-sample allocation not given. The investigators took samples on day 63 after the first vaccine or placebo injection. In Boston, the donor was an adult between 18-55 years of age. Some clones are missing from TCRdb's copy, which holds only in-frame ones; the method was immunoSEQ multiplex PCR. The data show 400,000 to 500,000 clones, 89% seen once. The CDR3 has 16 amino acids. Germline trimming cut 2 bases from V and 4 bases from J; bases unmatched to any gene: 8. Germline V gives CDR1 MNHNS, CDR2 SASEGT.

Sequenced here: peripheral blood, sampled in a trial of Ad26.COV2.S vaccine versus placebo. This TCR derives from a person aged 18-60 years who received the Ad26.COV2.S COVID-19 vaccine or a placebo. V usage is TRBV6-1 and J usage is TRBJ1-3; 7 bases match TRBD1. CDR3 coding DNA: TGTGCCAGCAGTGAAAGCAGGGGGTCAACCGGAAACACCATATATTTT. It specifies CASSESRGSTGNTIYF.